These T cell receptor beta chains were read from a single sample in a study of shared clonotypes between healthy human individuals. The data were produced by immunoSEQ multiplex PCR, yet TCRdb's version contains in-frame clones alone and is incomplete. The sample includes 650,000 to 800,000 clones, just over 90% of them seen just once. The sample comprised naive CD8+ T cells sorted from blood. The origin of the receptors is a man in his thirties or forties in good health. Each CDR3 is given with its conserved first and last residue. The D gene is left open where the match is weak. Rows give clone size only sometimes, using once, few, many, or a class for an expanded clone.

d_call,v_call,clone_size,j_call,cdr3_aa,cdr3_nt
TRBD2,TRBV7-6,.,TRBJ2-1,CASSRTSGLNEQFF,TGTGCCAGCAGCCGGACTAGCGGGCTCAATGAGCAGTTCTTC
TRBD2,TRBV6-5,once,TRBJ2-1,CASRSGTSGYNEQFF,TGTGCCAGCAGGTCCGGGACTAGCGGCTACAATGAGCAGTTCTTC
.,TRBV11-2,.,TRBJ2-4,CASSLDGFGDAKNIQYF,TGTGCCAGCAGCTTAGATGGTTTCGGGGACGCCAAAAACATTCAGTACTTC
.,TRBV19,.,TRBJ2-7,CASSMAGAGYEQYF,TGTGCCAGTAGTATGGCGGGGGCGGGGTACGAGCAGTACTTC
.,TRBV27,.,TRBJ2-1,CASSLANYNEQFF,TGTGCCAGCAGTTTAGCGAACTACAATGAGCAGTTCTTC
TRBD1,TRBV4-1,.,TRBJ2-7,CASSLRDRGDEQYF,TGCGCCAGCAGCCTCCGGGACAGGGGAGACGAGCAGTACTTC
TRBD2,TRBV2,.,TRBJ2-3,CASSSGRVNSDTQYF,TGTGCCAGCTCCAGCGGGAGGGTCAATTCAGATACGCAGTATTTT
TRBD1,TRBV27,.,TRBJ2-3,CASSFTGAGGSDTQYF,TGTGCCAGCAGTTTTACAGGGGCTGGGGGTTCAGATACGCAGTATTTT
.,TRBV19,once,TRBJ2-1,CASSTSGNSYNEQFF,TGTGCCAGTAGTACCTCCGGGAATTCCTACAATGAGCAGTTCTTC
TRBD2,TRBV11-2,.,TRBJ2-1,CASSLWIAGGPNNEQFF,TGTGCCAGCAGCTTATGGATAGCGGGAGGGCCAAATAATGAGCAGTTCTTC
.,TRBV7-9,once,TRBJ2-2,CASSHTTVRDTNTGELFF,TGTGCCAGCAGCCATACCACTGTCCGGGACACGAACACCGGGGAGCTGTTTTTT
.,TRBV18,.,TRBJ1-1,CASNRGQGTEAFF,TGTGCCAGCAACCGGGGGCAGGGGACTGAAGCTTTCTTT
.,TRBV27,.,TRBJ2-3,CASSFAGARTDTQYF,TGTGCCAGCAGTTTCGCAGGGGCGCGCACAGATACGCAGTATTTT
.,TRBV2,once,TRBJ1-2,CASTAMGRTEGYTF,TGTGCCAGCACGGCAATGGGTCGAACGGAAGGCTACACCTTC
.,TRBV11-2,.,TRBJ2-3,CASSTWTGGTDTQYF,TGTGCCAGCAGCACCTGGACGGGGGGCACAGATACGCAGTATTTT
.,TRBV7-9,.,TRBJ2-7,CASSSGEESYVEQYF,TGTGCCAGCAGCTCGGGGGAGGAGTCCTACGTAGAGCAGTACTTC
.,TRBV4-3,once,TRBJ2-7,CASSQDRIHPGATYEQYF,TGCGCCAGCAGCCAAGATCGAATCCACCCAGGGGCCACCTACGAGCAGTACTTC
TRBD2,TRBV19,.,TRBJ2-3,CASSSGLAGYTDTQYF,TGTGCCAGTAGCTCGGGACTAGCGGGCTACACAGATACGCAGTATTTT
TRBD1,TRBV5-8,few,TRBJ2-3,CASNQGQGAFTDTQYF,TGTGCCAGCAACCAGGGACAGGGGGCATTCACAGATACGCAGTATTTT
TRBD1,TRBV6-5,.,TRBJ2-2,CASDRANTGELFF,TGTGCCAGCGACAGGGCGAACACCGGGGAGCTGTTTTTT
.,TRBV27,.,TRBJ2-7,CASRRAAKSYEQYF,TGTGCCAGCAGACGAGCGGCCAAAAGCTACGAGCAGTACTTC
.,TRBV27,.,TRBJ1-2,CASSSGLQVNYGYTF,TGTGCCAGCAGTTCGGGCCTGCAAGTGAACTATGGCTACACCTTC
.,TRBV7-2,.,TRBJ2-1,CASSLGGPRSYNEQFF,TGTGCCAGCAGCCTCGGGGGACCTCGCTCCTACAATGAGCAGTTCTTC
TRBD1,TRBV6-4,.,TRBJ2-2,CASSYSGGTGELFF,TGTGCCAGCAGTTATTCAGGGGGCACCGGGGAGCTGTTTTTT
.,TRBV7-9,.,TRBJ2-7,CASSLEWSSYEQYF,TGTGCCAGCAGCTTGGAGTGGTCGTCCTACGAGCAGTACTTC
TRBD1,TRBV5-4,.,TRBJ1-5,CASTRQGSNQPQHF,TGTGCCAGCACCCGACAGGGTTCGAATCAGCCCCAGCATTTT
TRBD2,TRBV5-8,.,TRBJ2-5,CASSPGLAGPETQYF,TGTGCCAGCAGCCCGGGACTAGCGGGACCAGAGACCCAGTACTTC
TRBD1,TRBV10-3,.,TRBJ2-2,CAILGTGANTGELFF,TGTGCCATCCTCGGGACAGGGGCGAACACCGGGGAGCTGTTTTTT
.,TRBV2,.,TRBJ2-7,CASSPRSYEQYF,TGTGCCAGCAGTCCCCGGTCCTACGAGCAGTACTTC
.,TRBV5-4,.,TRBJ2-2,CASSLEGIGIGELFF,TGTGCCAGCAGCTTGGAAGGGATTGGCATCGGGGAGCTGTTTTTT
TRBD2,TRBV11-2,.,TRBJ2-1,CASSLMTSGRGEQFF,TGTGCCAGCAGCCTCATGACTAGCGGGAGAGGTGAGCAGTTCTTC
TRBD2,TRBV4-1,once,TRBJ2-5,CASSHQFTSVGETQYF,TGCGCCAGCAGCCATCAGTTTACTAGCGTGGGGGAGACCCAGTACTTC
.,TRBV14,once,TRBJ1-2,CASSRGSDGYTF,TGTGCCAGCAGCAGGGGCTCGGATGGCTACACCTTC
.,TRBV29-1,.,TRBJ2-1,CSGGRDTSYNEQFF,TGCAGCGGCGGACGGGACACATCCTACAATGAGCAGTTCTTC
TRBD1,TRBV7-9,.,TRBJ2-7,CASSSNSGQLLREQYF,TGTGCCAGCAGCTCAAACTCGGGACAGCTATTACGAGAGCAGTACTTC
.,TRBV7-9,.,TRBJ2-5,CASSPITGEETQYF,TGTGCCAGCAGCCCGATCACGGGGGAAGAGACCCAGTACTTC
.,TRBV15,.,TRBJ2-5,CATSRARSGWETQYF,TGTGCCACCAGCAGAGCACGGAGTGGTTGGGAGACCCAGTACTTC
.,TRBV9,.,TRBJ2-1,CASSAFEGGEQFF,TGTGCCAGCAGCGCCTTCGAGGGGGGTGAGCAGTTCTTC
.,TRBV7-9,.,TRBJ2-1,CASSLVVRGAYNEQFF,TGTGCCAGCAGCTTAGTAGTGCGCGGAGCCTACAATGAGCAGTTCTTC
.,TRBV4-1,.,TRBJ2-1,CASSPSGSSYNEQFF,TGCGCCAGCAGCCCAAGTGGGAGCTCCTACAATGAGCAGTTCTTC
.,TRBV25-1,.,TRBJ2-1,CASSSGADNEQFF,TGTGCCAGCAGTTCGGGGGCAGACAATGAGCAGTTCTTC
.,TRBV11-3,.,TRBJ2-7,CASSQRTRDEQYF,TGTGCCAGCAGCCAGAGGACACGTGACGAGCAGTACTTC
TRBD2,TRBV27,.,TRBJ2-1,CASRAGDYRLNEQFF,TGTGCCAGCCGAGCGGGGGACTACCGTTTGAATGAGCAGTTCTTC
TRBD1,TRBV7-9,.,TRBJ1-2,CASSLGTGPVGYTF,TGTGCCAGCAGCTTGGGGACAGGGCCCGTTGGCTACACCTTC
.,TRBV27,.,TRBJ2-3,CASGRQSHSTDTQYF,TGTGCCAGTGGAAGACAGTCCCATAGCACAGATACGCAGTATTTT
TRBD2,TRBV28,.,TRBJ2-3,CASSLAGSTDTQYF,TGTGCCAGCAGTCTAGCGGGAAGCACAGATACGCAGTATTTT
.,TRBV4-1,.,TRBJ1-5,CASSQGHTPVQPQHF,TGCGCCAGCAGCCAAGGTCACACTCCGGTTCAGCCCCAGCATTTT
TRBD1,TRBV15,.,TRBJ2-7,CATSRGGTDSYEQYF,TGTGCCACCAGCAGAGGGGGGACAGACTCCTACGAGCAGTACTTC
TRBD1,TRBV10-3,.,TRBJ1-1,CAITQGAMNTEAFF,TGTGCCATCACACAGGGGGCAATGAACACTGAAGCTTTCTTT
TRBD1,TRBV19,.,TRBJ2-7,CASSMTRLLGRGTYEQYF,TGTGCCAGTAGTATGACCCGCCTTTTAGGCAGGGGGACCTACGAGCAGTACTTC
.,TRBV9,.,TRBJ1-4,CASTKPPTTNEKLFF,TGTGCCAGCACCAAACCCCCAACAACTAATGAAAAACTGTTTTTT
.,TRBV15,.,TRBJ2-7,CATSRGRGRNEQYF,TGTGCCACCAGCAGAGGCAGGGGAAGGAACGAGCAGTACTTC
.,TRBV14,.,TRBJ2-4,CASSHPLVESNIQYF,TGTGCCAGCAGCCACCCTTTAGTGGAGAGCAACATTCAGTACTTC
.,TRBV27,.,TRBJ2-3,CASVGLTDTQYF,TGTGCCAGCGTTGGACTCACAGATACGCAGTATTTT